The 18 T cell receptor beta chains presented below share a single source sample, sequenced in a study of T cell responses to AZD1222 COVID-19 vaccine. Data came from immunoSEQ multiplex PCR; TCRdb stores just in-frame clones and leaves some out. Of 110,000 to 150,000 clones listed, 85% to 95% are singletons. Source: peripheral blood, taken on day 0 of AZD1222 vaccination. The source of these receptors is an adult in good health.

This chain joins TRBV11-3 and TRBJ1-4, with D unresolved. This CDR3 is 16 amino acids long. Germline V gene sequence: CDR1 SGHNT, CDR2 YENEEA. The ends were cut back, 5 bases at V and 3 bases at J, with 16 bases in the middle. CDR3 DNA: TGTGCCAGCAGCCGGGAGTGGGGATCATCTAATGAAAAACTGTTTTTT. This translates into CASSREWGSSNEKLFF. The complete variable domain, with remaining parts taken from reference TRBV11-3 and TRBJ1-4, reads EAGVVQSPRYKIIEKKQPVAFWCNPISGHNTLYWYLQNLGQGPELLIRYENEEAVDDSQLPKDRFSAERLKGVDSTLKIQPAELGDSAVYLCASSREWGSSNEKLFFGSGTQLSVL.

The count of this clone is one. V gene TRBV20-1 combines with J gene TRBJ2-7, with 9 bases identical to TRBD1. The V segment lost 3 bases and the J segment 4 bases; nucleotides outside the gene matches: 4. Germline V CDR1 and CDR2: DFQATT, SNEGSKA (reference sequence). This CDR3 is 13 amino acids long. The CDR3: CSASGQGQYEQYF. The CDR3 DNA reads TGCAGTGCTAGTGGACAGGGGCAATACGAGCAGTACTTC.

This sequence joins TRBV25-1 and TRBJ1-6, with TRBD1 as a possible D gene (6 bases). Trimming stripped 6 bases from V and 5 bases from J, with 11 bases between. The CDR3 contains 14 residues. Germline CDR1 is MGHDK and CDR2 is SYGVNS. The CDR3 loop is CASSRTADNSPLHF. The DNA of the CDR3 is TGTGCCAGCAGCCGGACAGCTGATAATTCACCCCTCCACTTT. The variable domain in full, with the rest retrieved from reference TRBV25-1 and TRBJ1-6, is EADIYQTPRYLVIGTGKKITLECSQTMGHDKMYWYQQDPGMELHLIHYSYGVNSTEKGDLSSESTVSRIRTEHFPLTLESARPSHTSQYLCASSRTADNSPLHFGNGTRLTVT.

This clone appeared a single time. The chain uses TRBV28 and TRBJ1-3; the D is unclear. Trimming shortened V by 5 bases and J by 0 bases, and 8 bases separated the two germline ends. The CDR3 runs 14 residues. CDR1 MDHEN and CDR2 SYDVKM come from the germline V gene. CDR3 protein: CASSPQNSGNTIYF. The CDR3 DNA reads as TGTGCCAGCAGTCCTCAAAACTCTGGAAACACCATATATTTT.

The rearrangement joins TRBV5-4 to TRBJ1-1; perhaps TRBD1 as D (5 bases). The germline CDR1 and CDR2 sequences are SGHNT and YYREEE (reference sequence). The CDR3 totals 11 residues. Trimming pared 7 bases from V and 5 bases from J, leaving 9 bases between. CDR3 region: CASRRGTEAFF. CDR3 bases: TGTGCCAGCCGCCGGGGGACTGAAGCTTTCTTT.

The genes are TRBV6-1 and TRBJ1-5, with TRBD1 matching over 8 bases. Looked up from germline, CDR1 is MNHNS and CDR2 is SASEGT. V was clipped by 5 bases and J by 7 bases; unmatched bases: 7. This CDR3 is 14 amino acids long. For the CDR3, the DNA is TGTGCCAGCAGTTATGGACAGGGCGGCCAGCCCCAGCATTTT. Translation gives CASSYGQGGQPQHF.

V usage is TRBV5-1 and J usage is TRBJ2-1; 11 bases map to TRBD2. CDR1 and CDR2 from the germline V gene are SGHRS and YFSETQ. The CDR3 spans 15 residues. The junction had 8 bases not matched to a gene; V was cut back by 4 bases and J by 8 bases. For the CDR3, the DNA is TGCGCCAGCAGCACCGATAGCGGGGGGGCGGATGAGCAGTTCTTC. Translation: CASSTDSGGADEQFF.

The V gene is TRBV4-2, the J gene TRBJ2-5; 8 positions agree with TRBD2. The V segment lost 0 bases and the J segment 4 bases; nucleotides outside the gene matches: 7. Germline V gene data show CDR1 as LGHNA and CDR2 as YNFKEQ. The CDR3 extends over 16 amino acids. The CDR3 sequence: CASSQDWGGGRETQYF. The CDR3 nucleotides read TGTGCCAGCAGCCAAGATTGGGGCGGGGGGCGAGAGACCCAGTACTTC.

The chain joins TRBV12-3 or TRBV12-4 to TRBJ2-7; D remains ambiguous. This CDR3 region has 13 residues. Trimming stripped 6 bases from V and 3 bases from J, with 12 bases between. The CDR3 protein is CASSPGDGYEQYF. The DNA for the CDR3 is TGTGCCAGCAGCCCGGGCGATGGCTACGAGCAGTACTTC.

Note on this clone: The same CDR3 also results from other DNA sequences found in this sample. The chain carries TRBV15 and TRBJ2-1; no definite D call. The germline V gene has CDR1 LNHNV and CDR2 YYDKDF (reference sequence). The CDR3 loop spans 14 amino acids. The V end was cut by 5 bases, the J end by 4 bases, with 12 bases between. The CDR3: CATSLRQTYNEQFF. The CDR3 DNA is TGTGCCACCAGCTTACGGCAGACTTACAATGAGCAGTTCTTC.

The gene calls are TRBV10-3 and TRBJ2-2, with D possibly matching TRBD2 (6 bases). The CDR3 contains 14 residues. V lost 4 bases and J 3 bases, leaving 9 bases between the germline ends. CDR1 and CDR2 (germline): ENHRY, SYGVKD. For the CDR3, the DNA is TGTGCCATCAGTGTAGAGCGGGACACCGGGGAGCTGTTTTTT. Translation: CAISVERDTGELFF.

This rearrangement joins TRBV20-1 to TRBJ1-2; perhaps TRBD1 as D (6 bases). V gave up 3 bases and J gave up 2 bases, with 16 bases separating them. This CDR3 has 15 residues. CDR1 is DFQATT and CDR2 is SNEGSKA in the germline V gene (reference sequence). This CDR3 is CSASGSGTGNYGYTF. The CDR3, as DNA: TGCAGTGCTAGTGGGTCGGGAACAGGGAACTATGGCTACACCTTC.

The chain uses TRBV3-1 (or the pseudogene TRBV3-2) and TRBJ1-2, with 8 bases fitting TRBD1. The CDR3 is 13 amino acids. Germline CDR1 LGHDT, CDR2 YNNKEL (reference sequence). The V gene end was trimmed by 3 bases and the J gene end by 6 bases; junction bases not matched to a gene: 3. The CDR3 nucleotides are TGTGCCAGCAGCCATGACAGGGGCGATGGCTACACCTTC. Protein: CASSHDRGDGYTF.

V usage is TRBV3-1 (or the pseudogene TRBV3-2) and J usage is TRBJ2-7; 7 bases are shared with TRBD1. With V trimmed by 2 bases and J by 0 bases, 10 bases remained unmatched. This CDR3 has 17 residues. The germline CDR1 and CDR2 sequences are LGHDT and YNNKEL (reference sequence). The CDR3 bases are TGTGCCAGCAGCCAACTCCTGGACAGGCGCAGCTCCTACGAGCAGTACTTC. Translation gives CASSQLLDRRSSYEQYF.

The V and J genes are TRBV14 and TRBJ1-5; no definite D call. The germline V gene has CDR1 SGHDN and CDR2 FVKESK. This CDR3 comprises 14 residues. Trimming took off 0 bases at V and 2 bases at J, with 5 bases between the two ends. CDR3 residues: CASSQEGRNQPQHF. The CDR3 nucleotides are TGTGCCAGCAGCCAAGAAGGCCGCAATCAGCCCCAGCATTTT.

For the CDR3, the DNA is TGTGCCAGCGGACCACCGGTTTATAGCAATCAGCCCCAGCATTTT. This encodes CASGPPVYSNQPQHF. The rearrangement uses TRBV27 and TRBJ1-5, with D hard to call. Trimming removed 8 bases from V and 0 bases from J, with 14 bases in between. The CDR3 extends over 15 amino acids. The germline V gene has CDR1 MNHEY and CDR2 SMNVEV (reference sequence).

The CDR3 here is CASSHPSVGDTEAFF. The CDR3 DNA sequence: TGTGCCAGCAGCCACCCATCGGTAGGGGACACTGAAGCTTTCTTT. The chain is built from TRBV11-2 and TRBJ1-1; possibly TRBD1 for D (5 bases). V gave up 5 bases and J gave up 3 bases, with 16 bases separating them. The CDR3 is 15 residues long. The germline gives CDR1 SGHAT, CDR2 FQNNGV. Looking up the rest from reference TRBV11-2 and TRBJ1-1 gives the full variable domain: EAGVAQSPRYKIIEKRQSVAFWCNPISGHATLYWYQQILGQGPKLLIQFQNNGVVDDSQLPKDRFSAERLKGVDSTLKIQPAKLEDSAVYLCASSHPSVGDTEAFFGQGTRLTVV.

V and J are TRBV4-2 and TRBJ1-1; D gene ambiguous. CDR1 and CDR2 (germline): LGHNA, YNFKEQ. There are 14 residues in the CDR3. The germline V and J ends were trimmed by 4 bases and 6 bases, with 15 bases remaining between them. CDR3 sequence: CASSLSVDAPEAFF. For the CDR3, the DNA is TGTGCCAGCAGCCTCTCAGTAGATGCCCCTGAAGCTTTCTTT.